The clone carrying this TCR beta chain was detected only a few times. Its specificity is unknown. One entry per CDR3 protein results from TCRdb running MiXCR on the RT-PCR reads. The table includes more than 150,000 distinct CDR3 sequences, nearly 9.5% detected once. This sample is part of a study of response to subunit inactivated influenza vaccine. The study's findings and limits: Researchers suggested that each seasonal influenza vaccination recruits few new T cells.

The receptor's source is a man over 45 who received an inactivated influenza vaccine. Source: non-naive T cells sorted from PBMCs, taken on the day of vaccination.

The CDR3 loop is CASSKGLAGGSYEQYF. The DNA for the CDR3 is TGTGCCAGCAGCAAGGGACTAGCGGGAGGGTCCTACGAGCAGTACTTC. This chain joins TRBV7-6 and TRBJ2-7, with 16 bases identical to TRBD2. The CDR3 is made up of 16 amino acids. Trimming at V came to 5 bases and at J to 1 base, leaving 2 bases not matched to a gene. From germline, CDR1 is SGHVS and CDR2 FNYEAQ.